The TCR beta chain under discussion was sequenced for a study of CD8 T cells in Susac syndrome. The V end was cut by 4 bases, the J end by 2 bases, with 14 bases between. The CDR3 covers 15 residues. The germline gives CDR1 SGDLS, CDR2 YYNGEE. Comments on this clonotype: Antigen specificity is unknown.

With random hexamers, 0.5 to 1 ug RNA was reverse transcribed. Amplification of the TCR beta CDR3 was carried out by immunoSEQ multiplex PCR, which spanned a total of 54 Vbeta and 13 Jbeta segments. Using its own MiXCR run on the immunoSEQ multiplex PCR reads, TCRdb lists one record per CDR3 protein. The sample has under 200,000 distinct CDR3 sequences, approximately 94% seen once; the top ten hold 0.12%. General study points: Expansion of clones was not seen in the CD4+ T cell repertoires of Susac syndrome.

The receptor comes from a human donor with Susac syndrome. This sequence joins TRBV9 and TRBJ2-3; D ambiguous. Sequences were obtained from CD4+ T cells from PBMCs. The CDR3 sequence is CASSPPGRSTDTQYF. The CDR3 coding sequence is TGTGCCAGCAGCCCCCCGGGCAGGTCCACAGATACGCAGTATTTT.